These 19 T cell receptor beta chains were all obtained from the same sample, sequenced in a study of T-cell memory formation after mild COVID-19. TCRdb fed the 5' RACE reads into MiXCR, producing one record per CDR3 protein. The profile shows some 600,000 distinct CDR3 sequences, 15% to 20% of them singletons. The specimen was PBMCs or a T cell subset sorted from them (not recorded which). Receptors originate from an adult woman who had mild COVID-19 (a few samples of this study predate the infection). Cell type and time point are not known.

In its sample, this clonotype was seen many times. The chain carries TRBV12-3 or TRBV12-4 and TRBJ2-4, with 8 bases lining up with TRBD1. V shed 6 bases, J shed 6 bases, and the junction held 4 bases outside the gene matches. The CDR3 consists of 13 residues. This CDR3 is CASSSTGANIQYF. The CDR3 DNA reads as TGTGCCAGCAGCTCGACAGGGGCAAACATTCAGTACTTC.

The V and J genes are TRBV6-8 and TRBJ1-1; D gene unclear. The CDR3 runs to 14 residues. CDR1 is MNHGY, CDR2 SAAAGT, per germline. V lost 0 bases, J lost 3 bases, and 8 bases lay in between. The CDR3 nucleotides read TGTGCCAGCAGTTACTCGATCCTCCACACTGAAGCTTTCTTT. Translating it yields CASSYSILHTEAFF.

A few counts support this clonotype. The gene calls are TRBV29-1 and TRBJ2-2; D not resolved. The CDR3 length is 12 residues. Germline V gene lookup returns CDR1 SQVTM and CDR2 ANQGSEA. Trimming removed 3 bases from V and 8 bases from J, with 10 bases in between. CDR3 in DNA: TGCAGCGTTGAGGGCGCGGAGGGGGAGCTGTTTTTT. This encodes CSVEGAEGELFF.

The V call is TRBV5-1, the J call TRBJ2-7; no definite D call. This CDR3 has 17 amino acids. Germline V gene sequence: CDR1 SGHRS, CDR2 YFSETQ. V lost 4 bases and J lost 0, with 20 bases in between. CDR3 coding DNA: TGCGCCAGCAGCCAATCCGGTGGAAGCACATTCTCCTACGAGCAGTACTTC. The encoded protein is CASSQSGGSTFSYEQYF.

This clonotype was seen a few times. This chain connects TRBV7-8 to TRBJ1-5; weak D call: TRBD1 (6 bases). Trimming took off 1 base at V and 4 bases at J, with 11 bases between the two ends. This CDR3 contains 15 residues. Germline V gene data show CDR1 as SGHVS and CDR2 as FQNEAQ. Here the CDR3 DNA reads TGTGCCAGCAGCTTAGATGGGACACAGAATCAGCCCCAGCATTTT. It translates to CASSLDGTQNQPQHF. The variable domain in full, with the rest retrieved from reference TRBV7-8 and TRBJ1-5, is GAGVSQSPRYKVAKRGQDVALRCDPISGHVSLFWYQQALGQGPEFLTYFQNEAQLDKSGLPSDRFFAERPEGSVSTLKIQRTQQEDSAVYLCASSLDGTQNQPQHFGDGTRLSIL.

This rearrangement joins TRBV12-3 or TRBV12-4 to TRBJ2-1, with D possibly matching TRBD2 (5 bases). Trimming cost V 4 bases and J 7 bases, with 14 bases left between them. The CDR3 length is 14 residues. CDR3: CASSWAEGGNEQFF. Here the CDR3 DNA reads TGTGCCAGCAGTTGGGCTGAGGGTGGGAATGAGCAGTTCTTC.

V gene TRBV5-1 combines with J gene TRBJ1-2, with 10 bases identical to TRBD1. V lost 4 bases to trimming and J lost 6 bases; unmatched junction nucleotides: 6. CDR1 and CDR2 (germline): SGHRS, YFSETQ. The CDR3 is 14 amino acids. The CDR3 DNA sequence: TGCGCCAGCAGCGCGGGACAGGGGCCGAATGGCTACACCTTC. Its protein product is CASSAGQGPNGYTF.

The chain employs TRBV12-3 or TRBV12-4 and TRBJ2-7, with a tentative D call TRBD2 (6 bases). The CDR3 totals 14 residues. V lost 2 bases, J lost 5 bases, and 13 bases lay in between. The chain's CDR3 is CASSLTEGRNEQYF. The CDR3 DNA sequence: TGTGCCAGCAGTTTAACGGAGGGAAGGAACGAGCAGTACTTC.

The rearrangement links TRBV20-1 to TRBJ2-1, with a tentative D call TRBD2 (5 bases). The CDR3 sequence is 13 residues long. Germline assignment: CDR1 DFQATT and CDR2 SNEGSKA (reference sequence). V lost 5 bases, J lost 0 bases, and 8 bases lay in between. The CDR3 DNA is TGCAGTGCTGCAGCGGTCTCCTACAATGAGCAGTTCTTC. It specifies CSAAAVSYNEQFF.

The V gene is TRBV2, the J gene TRBJ1-2; no reliable D call. CDR3 length equals 13 residues. Germline V gene lookup returns CDR1 SNHLY and CDR2 FYNNEI. V dropped 1 base and J dropped 6 bases, with 9 bases sitting between them. CDR3 residues: CASSEDTRDGYTF. The CDR3 coding sequence is TGTGCCAGCAGTGAAGACACGAGAGATGGCTACACCTTC.

This clonotype has only a few counts. The CDR3 DNA reads TGTGCCACCAGTGTGGGCAGGGATACCGGGGAGCTGTTTTTT. Translation gives CATSVGRDTGELFF. The chain employs TRBV24-1 and TRBJ2-2; D might be TRBD1 (5 bases). The CDR3 has 14 residues. The germline V and J ends were trimmed by 5 bases and 5 bases, with 11 bases remaining between them. Looked up from germline, CDR1 is KGHDR and CDR2 is SFDVKD.

The chain links TRBV27 to TRBJ1-3; unclear D gene. This CDR3 has 15 residues. V lost 0 bases, J lost 0 bases, and 6 bases lay in between. Germline values: CDR1 MNHEY, CDR2 SMNVEV (reference sequence). DNA for the CDR3: TGTGCCAGCAGTTTATCGGCATACTCTGGAAACACCATATATTTT. This encodes CASSLSAYSGNTIYF.

This clonotype is a singleton in its sample. The chain recombines TRBV5-1 with TRBJ2-7; 7 bases match TRBD1. The CDR3 loop spans 15 amino acids. J gave up 1 base and V 4 bases, and 8 bases lay outside the gene matches. Per the germline V gene, CDR1 is SGHRS and CDR2 is YFSETQ. Written as DNA, the CDR3 is TGCGCCAGCAGCCCGACAGGGCGGGCTTCCTACGAGCAGTACTTC. This gives the protein CASSPTGRASYEQYF. The whole variable domain, filled in from reference TRBV5-1 and TRBJ2-7, reads KAGVTQTPRYLIKTRGQQVTLSCSPISGHRSVSWYQQTPGQGLQFLFEYFSETQRNKGNFPGRFSGRQFSNSRSEMNVSTLELGDSALYLCASSPTGRASYEQYFGPGTRLTVT.

The gene calls are TRBV12-3 or TRBV12-4 and TRBJ1-2; no clear D. Deletions cut 3 bases from V and 6 bases from J, with 11 bases between. This CDR3 contains 13 residues. In nucleotides, the CDR3 is TGTGCCAGCAGTTTGACTGGGATCGATGGCTACACCTTC. Protein product: CASSLTGIDGYTF.

The DNA for the CDR3 is TGTGCCATCAGCGACACCAGCGGAGAAAGCCGTTATTTGTACGAGCAGTACTTC. This translates into CAISDTSGESRYLYEQYF. V gene TRBV10-3 combines with J gene TRBJ2-7; D may be TRBD2 (5 bases). Looked up from germline, CDR1 is ENHRY and CDR2 is SYGVKD. V lost 6 bases, J lost 4 bases, and 28 bases lay in between. This CDR3 region has 18 residues.

This clonotype showed up many times. The chain joins TRBV7-2 to TRBJ2-3, with unresolved D. There are 12 residues in the CDR3. Germline-derived CDR1 and CDR2 are SGHTA and FQGNSA. The V and J ends lost 0 bases and 6 bases respectively, with 4 bases between them. CDR3 DNA: TGTGCCAGCAGCTTAGCCCGGGATACGCAGTATTTT. The encoded protein is CASSLARDTQYF.

This clonotype has a handful of counts. This sequence joins TRBV11-2 and TRBJ2-1; 7 bases align to TRBD2. Per germline, CDR1 SGHAT and CDR2 FQNNGV. CDR3 length: 16 amino acids. V lost 5 bases, J lost 3 bases, and 10 bases stayed unmatched. Here the CDR3 DNA reads TGTGCCAGCAGCCTGGGGGGGTGGGGAGACTACAATGAGCAGTTCTTC. Protein: CASSLGGWGDYNEQFF.

This clonotype showed up many times. The rearrangement joins TRBV4-2 to TRBJ2-5; D ambiguous. Per the germline V gene, CDR1 is LGHNA and CDR2 is YNFKEQ. This CDR3 is 12 amino acids long. V was trimmed by 0 bases and J by 6 bases, leaving 5 bases between them. This CDR3 is CASSQDGKTQYF. The CDR3 region has the DNA TGTGCCAGCAGCCAAGATGGAAAGACCCAGTACTTC.

This rearrangement joins TRBV7-3 to TRBJ2-1; possibly TRBD2 for D (7 bases). The CDR3 is 15 amino acids. Germline V gives CDR1 SGHTA, CDR2 FQGTGA. V was cut by 5 bases and J by 8 bases, with 19 bases left in between. CDR3 amino acids: CASSTPGTNRDEQFF. The CDR3, as DNA: TGTGCCAGCAGCACCCCCGGGACTAACAGGGATGAGCAGTTCTTC.